These T cell receptor beta chains were read from a single sample in a study of blood T cell repertoires in COVID-19. Libraries were prepared by immunoSEQ multiplex PCR; TCRdb keeps only in-frame clonotypes and omits some of them. The table shows some 290,000 clones, with about 85% occurring only once. Material: peripheral blood. These receptors all come from a man younger than 30 with active or convalescent COVID-19. The CDR3 runs from the conserved cysteine through the conserved F or W. A D gene is named only where the DNA matches it firmly. Size tells how often a clone was seen (once, few, many) or the class of an expanded clone, and some rows leave it out.

d_gene: -
j_gene: TRBJ2-7
v_gene: TRBV4-1
abundance: -
CDR3nt: TGCGCCAGCAGCCAAACAGAAGCCGCCTACGAGCAGTACTTC
CDR3aa: CASSQTEAAYEQYF

d_gene: -
j_gene: TRBJ2-1
v_gene: TRBV20-1
abundance: -
CDR3nt: TGCAGTGCTAGTCTCGGGACTTTATACAATGAGCAGTTCTTC
CDR3aa: CSASLGTLYNEQFF

d_gene: -
j_gene: TRBJ2-3
v_gene: TRBV6-5
abundance: -
CDR3nt: TGTGCCAGCAGTCCCGGGACAACATACACAGATACGCAGTATTTT
CDR3aa: CASSPGTTYTDTQYF

d_gene: TRBD1
j_gene: TRBJ2-2
v_gene: TRBV7-2
abundance: -
CDR3nt: TGTGCCAGCAGCTTCAGGGGGCCTAACACCGGGGAGCTGTTTTTT
CDR3aa: CASSFRGPNTGELFF

d_gene: -
j_gene: TRBJ2-5
v_gene: TRBV5-4
abundance: -
CDR3nt: TGTGCCAGCAGCAGAGCTGGGACACTAGGAGAGACCCAGTACTTC
CDR3aa: CASSRAGTLGETQYF

d_gene: -
j_gene: TRBJ1-5
v_gene: TRBV2
abundance: once
CDR3nt: TGTGCCAGCAGTGAGGAGACAGTTAGCAATCAGCCCCAGCATTTT
CDR3aa: CASSEETVSNQPQHF

d_gene: TRBD1
j_gene: TRBJ2-5
v_gene: TRBV30
abundance: -
CDR3nt: TGTGCCTGGAGGGGACAGGAAACCCAAGAGACCCAGTACTTC
CDR3aa: CAWRGQETQETQYF

d_gene: TRBD1
j_gene: TRBJ1-2
v_gene: TRBV24-1
abundance: -
CDR3nt: TGTGCCACCAGTGAGCCGGGACAGGGGGATATCTATGGCTACACCTTC
CDR3aa: CATSEPGQGDIYGYTF

d_gene: -
j_gene: TRBJ2-7
v_gene: TRBV5-4
abundance: -
CDR3nt: TGTGCCAGCAGCTTTACGGACAATTCCTACGAGCAGTACTTC
CDR3aa: CASSFTDNSYEQYF

d_gene: TRBD1
j_gene: TRBJ1-5
v_gene: TRBV12-5
abundance: -
CDR3nt: TGTGCTAGTGGTGAAATAGGGGGCCTCGGCAATCAGCCCCAGCATTTT
CDR3aa: CASGEIGGLGNQPQHF

d_gene: -
j_gene: TRBJ1-1
v_gene: TRBV7-3
abundance: -
CDR3nt: TGTGCCAGCAGCTTAAATCCCTGGGAGGGTGAAGCTTTCTTT
CDR3aa: CASSLNPWEGEAFF

d_gene: TRBD1
j_gene: TRBJ1-2
v_gene: TRBV7-9
abundance: -
CDR3nt: TGTGCCAGCAGCCCCGGACAGGGGAACTATGGCTACACCTTC
CDR3aa: CASSPGQGNYGYTF

d_gene: -
j_gene: TRBJ2-5
v_gene: TRBV12-5
abundance: once
CDR3nt: TGTGCTAGTGCCCCCCGGACTCTCCAAGAGACCCAGTACTTC
CDR3aa: CASAPRTLQETQYF

d_gene: TRBD2
j_gene: TRBJ2-1
v_gene: TRBV19
abundance: -
CDR3nt: TGTGCCAGTAGTATGGTAGCGGGGGGCGGTGAGCAGTTCTTC
CDR3aa: CASSMVAGGGEQFF

d_gene: TRBD1
j_gene: TRBJ2-1
v_gene: TRBV6-5
abundance: -
CDR3nt: TGTGCCAGCAATCGGGACAGGGACAATGAGCAGTTCTTC
CDR3aa: CASNRDRDNEQFF

d_gene: -
j_gene: TRBJ2-1
v_gene: TRBV5-1
abundance: -
CDR3nt: TGCGCCAGCACCCCGGGAGAAATCAATGAGCAGTTCTTC
CDR3aa: CASTPGEINEQFF

d_gene: TRBD2
j_gene: TRBJ2-5
v_gene: TRBV6-5
abundance: -
CDR3nt: TGTGCCAGCAGATCGACTAGCGGGGGTTGGGAGACCCAGTACTTC
CDR3aa: CASRSTSGGWETQYF

d_gene: -
j_gene: TRBJ1-1
v_gene: TRBV9
abundance: -
CDR3nt: TGTGCCAGCAGCGTAGCCCCTATGACTGAAGCTTTCTTT
CDR3aa: CASSVAPMTEAFF

d_gene: TRBD1
j_gene: TRBJ1-3
v_gene: TRBV4-1
abundance: -
CDR3nt: TGCGCCAGCAGCCAAGACTGGGACAGGAGCTCTGGAAACACCATATATTTT
CDR3aa: CASSQDWDRSSGNTIYF

d_gene: -
j_gene: TRBJ1-2
v_gene: TRBV4-2
abundance: -
CDR3nt: TGTGCCAGCAGCCAAGGGGTGGTCGGCTCCCGGGAAGGCTACACCTTC
CDR3aa: CASSQGVVGSREGYTF

d_gene: TRBD1
j_gene: TRBJ2-3
v_gene: TRBV9
abundance: -
CDR3nt: TGTGCCAGCAGCGCCGGGACAGGGGGCGCAGATACGCAGTATTTT
CDR3aa: CASSAGTGGADTQYF

d_gene: -
j_gene: TRBJ1-5
v_gene: TRBV19
abundance: -
CDR3nt: TGTGCCAGTAGTACCCCCGGGGAGCGGAGCAATCAGCCCCAGCATTTT
CDR3aa: CASSTPGERSNQPQHF

d_gene: -
j_gene: TRBJ2-4
v_gene: TRBV13
abundance: -
CDR3nt: TGTGCCAGCAGCCAAGCCGGGGAAAACATTCAGTACTTC
CDR3aa: CASSQAGENIQYF

d_gene: -
j_gene: TRBJ1-4
v_gene: TRBV9
abundance: -
CDR3nt: TGTGCCAGCAGCGTAGAAGGGAGTAATGAAAAACTGTTTTTT
CDR3aa: CASSVEGSNEKLFF

d_gene: -
j_gene: TRBJ2-6
v_gene: TRBV9
abundance: once
CDR3nt: TGTGCCAGCAGCACACGAAGCTCTGGGGCCAACGTCCTGACTTTC
CDR3aa: CASSTRSSGANVLTF

d_gene: -
j_gene: TRBJ1-2
v_gene: TRBV5-1
abundance: -
CDR3nt: TGCGCCAGCAAGATTGGGACAAATAACTATGGCTACACCTTC
CDR3aa: CASKIGTNNYGYTF

d_gene: -
j_gene: TRBJ1-3
v_gene: TRBV21-1
abundance: -
CDR3nt: TGTGCCAGCAGCGCCCGGGACAGCCCCCATTACATATCCTTCCCCCACTGCACCATATATTTT
CDR3aa: CASSARDSPHYISFPHCTIYF

d_gene: -
j_gene: TRBJ1-4
v_gene: TRBV3-1/TRBV3-2
abundance: -
CDR3nt: TGTGCCAGCAGCCAAATGGCAGGAAATGAAAAACTGTTTTTT
CDR3aa: CASSQMAGNEKLFF

d_gene: -
j_gene: TRBJ2-3
v_gene: TRBV12-2
abundance: -
CDR3nt: TGTGCAAGTCGCCTCCCACATGGGGACTACAGGGTCACAGATACGCAGTATTTT
CDR3aa: CASRLPHGDYRVTDTQYF

d_gene: TRBD2
j_gene: TRBJ2-3
v_gene: TRBV10-3
abundance: -
CDR3nt: TGTGCCATCGATGGCGTGGGGGGGACCACAGATACGCAGTATTTT
CDR3aa: CAIDGVGGTTDTQYF

d_gene: -
j_gene: TRBJ1-1
v_gene: TRBV11-3
abundance: -
CDR3nt: TGTGCCAGCAGCTTAGAGGCGGAGCGTGGCACTGAAGCTTTCTTT
CDR3aa: CASSLEAERGTEAFF

d_gene: -
j_gene: TRBJ1-1
v_gene: TRBV7-6
abundance: -
CDR3nt: TGTGCCAGCAGTTACTCAGGCTACACTGAAGCTTTCTTT
CDR3aa: CASSYSGYTEAFF

d_gene: TRBD1
j_gene: TRBJ2-1
v_gene: TRBV24-1
abundance: few
CDR3nt: TGTGCCACCAGTGATACCAGGGGGTTAAACTACAATGAGCAGTTCTTC
CDR3aa: CATSDTRGLNYNEQFF

d_gene: -
j_gene: TRBJ2-2
v_gene: TRBV11-2
abundance: few
CDR3nt: TGTGCCAGCAGCTTAGTTCGCACCGGGGAGCTGTTTTTT
CDR3aa: CASSLVRTGELFF

d_gene: -
j_gene: TRBJ1-2
v_gene: TRBV29-1
abundance: -
CDR3nt: TGCAGCGTTGAAACCCAACGGGAGGGAGGCTACACCTTC
CDR3aa: CSVETQREGGYTF

d_gene: TRBD1
j_gene: TRBJ1-1
v_gene: TRBV5-5
abundance: -
CDR3nt: TGTGCCAGCAGCTGGGGGACAGAGGAAGCTTTCTTT
CDR3aa: CASSWGTEEAFF

d_gene: TRBD1
j_gene: TRBJ1-1
v_gene: TRBV27
abundance: -
CDR3nt: TGTGCCAGCAGCCAACAGGGGGACACTGAAGCTTTCTTT
CDR3aa: CASSQQGDTEAFF

d_gene: -
j_gene: TRBJ1-1
v_gene: TRBV7-9
abundance: once
CDR3nt: TGTGCCAGCAGCTTAGCCGGAGGGGCTGAAGCTTTCTTT
CDR3aa: CASSLAGGAEAFF

d_gene: TRBD2
j_gene: TRBJ2-5
v_gene: TRBV5-1
abundance: once
CDR3nt: TGCGCCAGCAGCTCGGGAGGGGTATGGGGTCAAGAGACCCAGTACTTC
CDR3aa: CASSSGGVWGQETQYF

d_gene: -
j_gene: TRBJ2-7
v_gene: TRBV7-2
abundance: -
CDR3nt: TGTGCCAGCAGCTCCTATAGCGCCCTGAGCTCCTACGAGCAGTACTTC
CDR3aa: CASSSYSALSSYEQYF

d_gene: -
j_gene: TRBJ1-1
v_gene: TRBV12-3/TRBV12-4
abundance: -
CDR3nt: TGTGCCAGCAGTTTTGGGCCAGAAGAAGCTTTCTTT
CDR3aa: CASSFGPEEAFF

d_gene: -
j_gene: TRBJ1-2
v_gene: TRBV27
abundance: -
CDR3nt: TGTGCCACCTACCTCGGCGGGGGCTACACCTTC
CDR3aa: CATYLGGGYTF

d_gene: -
j_gene: TRBJ1-2
v_gene: TRBV6-5
abundance: once
CDR3nt: TGTGCCAGCAGTTACTCGTATAAAAATGTCGGGGGCTACACCTTC
CDR3aa: CASSYSYKNVGGYTF

d_gene: -
j_gene: TRBJ1-5
v_gene: TRBV15
abundance: -
CDR3nt: TGTGCCACCAGCAGAGATCGGGGGGCTGGGCAGCCCCAGCATTTT
CDR3aa: CATSRDRGAGQPQHF

d_gene: TRBD1
j_gene: TRBJ2-5
v_gene: TRBV7-2
abundance: -
CDR3nt: TGTGCCAGCAGCCCAAGACAGGGGGCTCTAGGGGAGACCCAGTACTTC
CDR3aa: CASSPRQGALGETQYF

d_gene: -
j_gene: TRBJ1-2
v_gene: TRBV5-1
abundance: -
CDR3nt: TGCGCCAGCAGACGCTTAGAGCCCGCTGCACCCTCCTATGGCTACACCTTC
CDR3aa: CASRRLEPAAPSYGYTF

d_gene: TRBD1
j_gene: TRBJ1-5
v_gene: TRBV6-1
abundance: -
CDR3nt: TGTGCCAGCAGTGAAACCCGGACAGGGCTCCAGCCCCAGCATTTT
CDR3aa: CASSETRTGLQPQHF

d_gene: -
j_gene: TRBJ1-1
v_gene: TRBV4-2
abundance: -
CDR3nt: TGTGCCAGCAGCCAAGAGGGTACGGGGGAAACTGAAGCTTTCTTT
CDR3aa: CASSQEGTGETEAFF

d_gene: TRBD1
j_gene: TRBJ2-7
v_gene: TRBV4-3
abundance: -
CDR3nt: TGCGCCAGCAGCCAAGACGGCGTCGGGACAGGGTACGAGCAGTACTTC
CDR3aa: CASSQDGVGTGYEQYF

d_gene: -
j_gene: TRBJ2-2
v_gene: TRBV2
abundance: -
CDR3nt: TGTGCCAGCAGTGAGCGGGAACGGGGCGGGGAGCTGTTTTTT
CDR3aa: CASSERERGGELFF

d_gene: -
j_gene: TRBJ2-7
v_gene: TRBV3-1/TRBV3-2
abundance: -
CDR3nt: TGTGCCAGCAGCCAAGAATCTTACAGGGCAACCTACGAGCAGTACTTC
CDR3aa: CASSQESYRATYEQYF

d_gene: -
j_gene: TRBJ1-2
v_gene: TRBV27
abundance: -
CDR3nt: TGTGCCAGCAGTTTAGAGGGATTCGAAGGCTACACCTTC
CDR3aa: CASSLEGFEGYTF

d_gene: -
j_gene: TRBJ2-1
v_gene: TRBV7-2
abundance: -
CDR3nt: TGTGCCAGCAGCTTAGGACTAAACAATGAGCAGTTCTTC
CDR3aa: CASSLGLNNEQFF

d_gene: -
j_gene: TRBJ1-5
v_gene: TRBV27
abundance: -
CDR3nt: TGTGCCAGCAGTCTACGGTCCGCCGGGCCCCAGCATTTT
CDR3aa: CASSLRSAGPQHF

d_gene: -
j_gene: TRBJ1-6
v_gene: TRBV7-9
abundance: -
CDR3nt: TGTGCCAGCAGCTCTTCGGGACAAATTAATTCACCCCTCCACTTT
CDR3aa: CASSSSGQINSPLHF